The following is a TCR beta chain sequence with its context. The CDR3 runs to 21 residues. V shed 0 bases and J 4 bases; nucleotides not matched to a gene: 15. Germline V gene sequence: CDR1 LGHNA, CDR2 YNFKEQ. The data were obtained in a study of blood T cell repertoires in COVID-19. The wider study: There were acute and convalescent COVID-19 samples, and they came from the United States, Italy and Spain. The cDNA or gDNA used as material had been derived from T cells, B-cell-depleted T cells, or PBMCs.

As processed by the authors: Quantification of nucleated cells was approximated via reference gene primer amplification. Sequencing used immunoSEQ multiplex PCR; TCRdb keeps in-frame clones, though not all of them. D and trimming come from the DNA, and the V and J calls and clone size come from that table. The repertoire holds roughly 77,000 clones, with more than 80% as singletons. Sequencing was done on a sample of peripheral blood. The chain couples TRBV4-2 to TRBJ2-5, with TRBD2 identical over 15 bases. This receptor was obtained from a woman of 80 years or more with active COVID-19. The CDR3 spells CASSQELLVRGLAGGGETQYF. CDR3 bases: TGTGCCAGCAGCCAAGAGTTATTGGTCAGAGGACTAGCGGGAGGGGGAGAGACCCAGTACTTC.